Sequencing of this T cell receptor beta chain was carried out in a study of blood T cell repertoires in COVID-19. For the study at large: The samples span acute and convalescent COVID-19 from the United States, Italy and Spain.

This clone was seen once. The CDR3 consists of 15 residues. In germline, CDR1 is MNHEY, CDR2 SVGEGT. V was pared by 0 bases and J by 4 bases, with 10 bases between. Methods used by the authors: Researchers report that nucleated cell counts were estimated from reference gene primer amplification. The protocol was immunoSEQ multiplex PCR, while the TCRdb copy is restricted to in-frame clones and leaves out a portion. The V and J calls and clone size come from that table; D and trimming were worked out from the DNA. The repertoire holds some 300,000 clones, with around 90% as singletons. The chain carries TRBV6-2 or TRBV6-3 and TRBJ2-1, with D perhaps TRBD2 (7 bases). The source of this sequence is a woman aged 40 to 50 who had recovered from COVID-19. The sequenced material came from PBMCs or T cells enriched from blood (not recorded which). CDR3 nucleotides: TGTGCCAGCAGTTACTCAGGGGGGGGGTACAATGAGCAGTTCTTC. It codes for CASSYSGGGYNEQFF.